This T cell receptor (beta chain) was observed in a study of T-cell reconstitution after alpha-beta-depleted transplantation in children. Notes on the study in general: Roughly two months post-transplant, alpha-beta T cells reportedly originated from several hundred graft clones that had expanded. At day 60, the high TCRbeta diversity found in some patients originated from recipient T cells and thymic progenitors that had survived. A year post-transplant, T-cell counts and diversity derived mostly from newly produced T cells.

A library of TCRbeta sequences, prepared with unique molecular identifiers, was generated. TCRdb processed the PCR reads anew with MiXCR; each CDR3 protein has one entry. Altogether 200,000 to 300,000 distinct CDR3 sequences are present, just under 8.5% being singletons, with the ten largest covering roughly 5.8%. Looked up from germline, CDR1 is SGHTA and CDR2 is FQGNSA. The CDR3 totals 16 residues. The V gene end was trimmed by 5 bases and the J gene end by 5 bases; junction bases not matched to a gene: 8. This clonotype has ten or more counts. What it binds is unknown. This TCR was sampled from a male patient younger than 18 who had a stem cell transplant for acute lymphoblastic leukemia, so the T cells may come from the graft donor. Sequenced here: PBMCs, mostly from graft donor cells, sampled 180 days after TCRalphabeta/CD19-depleted stem cell transplant. V usage is TRBV7-2 and J usage is TRBJ2-2; 10 bases agree with TRBD1. The CDR3 region is CASSARQGALTGELFF. In DNA, the CDR3 is TGTGCCAGCAGCGCCCGACAGGGGGCCTTGACCGGGGAGCTGTTTTTT.